This T cell receptor (beta chain) was found in a study of cytomegalovirus exposure and HLA in healthy donors. Study at large: Earlier, fewer than 140 million unique TCR beta sequences were recovered from 200 million or so T cells by an analysis. Study-wide findings and caveats: A later analysis reportedly identified an Asian-associated ancestry cluster as carrying fewer N-insertions than the roughly 670-donor mean.

Each of the donors was a healthy bone marrow donor. Whereas donors were nominally healthy upon sampling, unrecorded immune exposures were probable. The junction had 3 bases not matched to a gene; V was cut back by 0 bases and J by 2 bases. This CDR3 has 15 amino acids. Germline V gene data show CDR1 as SGHRS and CDR2 as YFSETQ. Vbeta (60) and Jbeta (13) primers were used in the PCR. TCRdb keeps only in-frame clones here, not all; method: immunoSEQ multiplex PCR. The data show 100,000 to 150,000 clones, about 74% seen once. Points on this clone: Its antigen is unidentified.

The TCR sequence derives from a man aged 35-49 years in good health and CMV-seropositive. The sequencing sample was made of PBMCs. The V and J genes are TRBV5-1 and TRBJ2-3; 7 bases align to TRBD1. This chain's CDR3 is CASSLAGQSTDTQYF. CDR3 nucleotides: TGCGCCAGCAGCTTGGCGGGACAGTCCACAGATACGCAGTATTTT.